This TCR beta chain came from a study of liver allograft versus peripheral blood T cells. Study background: Transplanted-liver T cell receptor repertoires were compared with recipients' peripheral blood repertoires. Points from the study as a whole: Repertoires of T cell receptors that resided inside liver allografts reportedly differed from those in peripheral blood.

TCRdb reanalysed the reads using MiXCR and keeps one entry per CDR3 protein. Of 9,200 or so distinct CDR3 sequences in the sample, 16% were seen once. About this clonotype: The antigen is not known.

The V gene's germline CDR1 is MGHDK and CDR2 SYGVNS. This CDR3 is 14 amino acids long. The V and J ends lost 1 base and 0 bases respectively, with 4 bases between them. The origin of this receptor is a human patient who had a liver transplant. A subset of T cells may come from the graft donor. The chain employs TRBV25-1 and TRBJ1-3; D gene ambiguous. The CDR3 DNA is TGTGCCAGCAGTGAATGGGACTCTGGAAACACCATATATTTT. Its protein product is CASSEWDSGNTIYF.